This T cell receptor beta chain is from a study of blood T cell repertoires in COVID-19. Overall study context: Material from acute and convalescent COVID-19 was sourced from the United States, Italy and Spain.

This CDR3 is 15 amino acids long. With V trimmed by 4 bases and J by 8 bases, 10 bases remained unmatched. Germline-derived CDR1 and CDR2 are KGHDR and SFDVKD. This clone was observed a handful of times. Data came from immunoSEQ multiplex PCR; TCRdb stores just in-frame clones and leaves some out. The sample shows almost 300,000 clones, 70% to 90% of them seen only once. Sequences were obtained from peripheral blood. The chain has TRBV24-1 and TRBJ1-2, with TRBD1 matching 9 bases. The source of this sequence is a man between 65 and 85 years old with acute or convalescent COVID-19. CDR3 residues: CATSDPGQGTMGYTF. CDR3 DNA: TGTGCCACCAGTGACCCGGGACAGGGTACTATGGGCTACACCTTC.